This TCR beta chain originates from a study of a mutant IDH1 vaccine in newly diagnosed glioma. Clones were sequenced by immunoSEQ multiplex PCR, and TCRdb holds only the in-frame ones, with some missing. The data show about 32,000 clones, about 78% seen once. Trimming stripped 3 bases from V and 7 bases from J, with 7 bases between. The germline V gene encodes CDR1 MRHNA and CDR2 SNTAGT. The CDR3 spans 12 residues. The time point here: week 11, during vaccination. Doses of 300 ug of mutant IDH1 20-mer peptide were given with topical imiquimod. A remark on this clone: What it recognizes is unknown.

The chain links TRBV6-4 to TRBJ2-4; D remains ambiguous. The source material was PBMCs, sampled from a glioma patient whose treatment included an IDH1 peptide vaccine. This clonotype was obtained from a man in his thirties or forties with glioma. The CDR3: CASSEDGNIQYF. The CDR3, as DNA: TGTGCCAGCAGTGAGGACGGGAACATTCAGTACTTC.